This T cell receptor (beta chain) was sequenced in a study of blood T cell repertoires in COVID-19. Study context: Sites across the United States, Italy and Spain contributed samples from acute and convalescent COVID-19. The analysed material was cDNA or gDNA that came from T cells, B-cell-depleted T cells, or PBMCs.

Trimming shortened V by 3 bases and J by 2 bases, and 7 bases separated the two germline ends. The CDR3 extends over 13 amino acids. Germline values: CDR1 SGHTA, CDR2 FQGNSA. This table comes from immunoSEQ multiplex PCR, and its TCRdb copy is limited to in-frame clones, with some not included. The sample carries approximately 150,000 clones, roughly 81% recorded once. Source material: peripheral blood. The source is a man between 40 and 49 years old with acute or convalescent COVID-19. This chain links TRBV7-2 with TRBJ2-5; no clear D. CDR3 in amino acids: CASSFSPQETQYF. The DNA of the CDR3 is TGTGCCAGCAGCTTTAGTCCACAAGAGACCCAGTACTTC.